A selection of T cell receptor beta chains follows, all from one sample in a study of patients and donors after allogeneic stem cell transplantation. TCRdb ran MiXCR on the RT-PCR reads and lists one entry per CDR3 protein. Among 900,000 to 1,000,000 distinct CDR3 sequences listed, about a sixth were seen once. The sequencing sample was made of blood, either unsorted or a sorted T cell fraction (not recorded which). The receptors stem from a human donor who was either an allogeneic HSCT recipient or a stem cell or donor lymphocyte infusion donor (not recorded which). It is not recorded whose cells these are; they may come from a transplant donor. The CDR3 runs from the conserved cysteine through the conserved F or W. D genes are given only for firm matches. The listing skips clone size in some rows; elsewhere it reads once, few, many or a size class.

cdr3_aa cdr3_nt v_call clone_size d_call j_call
CASSPRYGVDSPLHF TGTGCCAGCAGTCCGAGATACGGGGTGGATTCACCCCTCCACTTT TRBV12-3/TRBV12-4 few - TRBJ1-6
CASSLRDSPFFPYEQYF TGTGCCAGCAGCTTACGGGACAGCCCTTTCTTTCCCTACGAGCAGTACTTC TRBV7-2 - TRBD1 TRBJ2-7
CASSPFGRQNEQFF TGTGCCAGCAGTCCCTTCGGAAGGCAAAATGAGCAGTTCTTC TRBV6-1 few - TRBJ2-1
CASSPPAGRNYEQYF TGTGCCAGCAGTCCCCCGGCGGGACGGAACTACGAGCAGTACTTC TRBV27 few - TRBJ2-7
CASSAVGAANTGELFF TGTGCCAGCAGCGCTGTAGGGGCAGCGAACACCGGGGAGCTGTTTTTT TRBV9 few - TRBJ2-2
CSARDGGQGLINQPQHF TGCAGTGCTAGAGATGGGGGACAGGGCCTAATAAATCAGCCCCAGCATTTT TRBV20-1 - TRBD1 TRBJ1-5
CASSVRLQETQYF TGTGCCAGCAGCGTCCGGTTACAGGAGACCCAGTACTTC TRBV9 - - TRBJ2-5
CSAYPLTGAGANVLTF TGCAGCGCCTACCCCCTCACAGGGGCTGGGGCCAACGTCCTGACTTTC TRBV29-1 few TRBD1 TRBJ2-6
CASTRWVAGVDEQYF TGTGCCAGCACCCGTTGGGTAGCGGGAGTCGACGAGCAGTACTTC TRBV11-1 once TRBD2 TRBJ2-7
CSAKGRSSNQPQHF TGCAGTGCTAAGGGACGGTCTAGCAATCAGCCCCAGCATTTT TRBV20-1 few - TRBJ1-5
CSAKGFGGGSSYNEQFF TGCAGTGCTAAGGGGTTTGGGGGGGGTAGCTCCTACAATGAGCAGTTCTTC TRBV20-1 few TRBD2 TRBJ2-1
CASSPSRGPSSYNEQFF TGTGCCAGCAGCCCGTCCCGCGGCCCCAGCTCCTACAATGAGCAGTTCTTC TRBV3-1 few - TRBJ2-1
CATSREYKNTGELFF TGTGCCACCAGCAGAGAATACAAAAACACCGGGGAGCTGTTTTTT TRBV15 - - TRBJ2-2
CSASGGAGGYHQPQHF TGCAGTGCCTCTGGTGGGGCAGGGGGCTATCATCAGCCCCAGCATTTT TRBV20-1 - TRBD1 TRBJ1-5
CSVEDLRGAYNEQFF TGCAGCGTTGAAGATCTGCGGGGGGCCTACAATGAGCAGTTCTTC TRBV29-1 few TRBD2 TRBJ2-1
CASSSQDRATEAFF TGTGCCAGCAGCTCCCAGGACAGGGCCACTGAAGCTTTCTTT TRBV5-5 - TRBD1 TRBJ1-1
CASSQDQGTGVNIQYF TGCGCCAGCAGCCAAGATCAGGGGACAGGGGTAAACATTCAGTACTTC TRBV4-1 few TRBD1 TRBJ2-4
CSVDCPSGSSYEQYF TGCAGCGTTGACTGCCCTAGCGGGAGCTCCTACGAGCAGTACTTC TRBV29-1 - TRBD2 TRBJ2-7
CSARDRNRGRPEAFF TGCAGTGCTAGAGATCGTAACAGGGGACGGCCTGAAGCTTTCTTT TRBV20-1 - TRBD1 TRBJ1-1
CASSLDWVYNEQFF TGCGCCAGCAGCTTAGACTGGGTCTACAATGAGCAGTTCTTC TRBV5-1 - - TRBJ2-1
CASSFTGTQPQHF TGTGCCAGCAGTTTTACCGGGACTCAGCCCCAGCATTTT TRBV12-3/TRBV12-4 many - TRBJ1-5
CASSQDIDYGYTF TGTGCCAGCAGCCAAGATATCGACTATGGCTACACCTTC TRBV4-2 many - TRBJ1-2
CASSHRVPSGNTIYF TGTGCCAGTAGCCACAGGGTCCCCTCTGGAAACACCATATATTTT TRBV19 few - TRBJ1-3
CASSLTGDRDQPQHF TGTGCCAGCAGTCTCACGGGGGACAGAGATCAGCCCCAGCATTTT TRBV28 - TRBD1 TRBJ1-5
CATSDFGQGNSGYTF TGTGCCACCAGTGATTTCGGACAGGGTAACTCTGGCTACACCTTC TRBV24-1 few TRBD1 TRBJ1-2
CASSLARGQGANEQFF TGTGCCAGCAGCTTAGCGAGGGGACAGGGGGCCAATGAGCAGTTCTTC TRBV7-2 - TRBD1 TRBJ2-1
CASSEPMCTLQYF TGTGCCAGCAGTGAACCCATGTGTACCCTCCAGTACTTC TRBV25-1 - - TRBJ2-5
CASNINQGLGELFF TGTGCCAGTAACATAAATCAGGGACTCGGGGAGCTGTTTTTT TRBV19 few - TRBJ2-2
CASSLEGPGYYGYTF TGCGCCAGCAGCTTGGAAGGGCCGGGGTACTATGGCTACACCTTC TRBV5-1 few - TRBJ1-2
CASSLSGTEPYEQYF TGTGCCAGCAGTTTATCCGGGACAGAACCCTACGAGCAGTACTTC TRBV12-3/TRBV12-4 - TRBD1 TRBJ2-7
CASSKGGPYEQYF TGCGCCAGCAGCAAAGGGGGTCCCTACGAGCAGTACTTC TRBV5-1 few - TRBJ2-7
CASSTRDRDNEKLFF TGCGCCAGCAGCACCCGGGACAGAGATAATGAAAAACTGTTTTTT TRBV4-1 few TRBD1 TRBJ1-4
CASRRLRGGGPGETQYF TGTGCCAGCAGGCGATTGAGAGGCGGGGGGCCAGGGGAGACCCAGTACTTC TRBV12-3/TRBV12-4 - TRBD2 TRBJ2-5
CAWKQGGAGELFF TGTGCCTGGAAACAGGGAGGGGCCGGGGAGCTGTTTTTT TRBV30 - - TRBJ2-2
CASSYGTSFGNEQFF TGTGCCAGCAGTTACGGGACTAGCTTTGGCAATGAGCAGTTCTTC TRBV12-3/TRBV12-4 - TRBD2 TRBJ2-1
CASSMQDSNQPQHF TGTGCCAGTAGTATGCAGGATAGCAATCAGCCCCAGCATTTT TRBV19 few - TRBJ1-5